A selection of T cell receptor beta chains follows, all from one sample in a study of blood T cell repertoires in COVID-19. Some clones are missing from TCRdb's copy, which holds only in-frame ones; the method was immunoSEQ multiplex PCR. The sample has hundreds of thousands of clones; about 90% are singletons. The sample consisted of peripheral blood. The receptors were sampled from a woman between 25 and 40 years old who had recovered from COVID-19. Both conserved end residues are part of each CDR3. D genes are given only for firm matches. Only part of the rows carry a size: once, few, many, or a class if the clone is expanded.

j_call d_call v_call clone_size cdr3_nt cdr3_aa
TRBJ1-5 . TRBV2 . TGTGCCAGCAGTGAGCTAGGTGGTCGCAATCAGCCCCAGCATTTT CASSELGGRNQPQHF
TRBJ2-1 TRBD2 TRBV2 . TGTGCCAGCAACCTACTAGCGTACAATGAGCAGTTCTTC CASNLLAYNEQFF
TRBJ1-1 TRBD1 TRBV6-5 . TGTGCCAGCAGTCCCTCCTTCGACAGGGCCGAAGCTTTCTTT CASSPSFDRAEAFF
TRBJ1-2 TRBD1 TRBV7-3 few TGTGCCAGCAGCTTAAGTCCCGGGACAGGGGGGACCGTAAGCGGCTACACCTTC CASSLSPGTGGTVSGYTF
TRBJ2-5 TRBD2 TRBV2 . TGTGCCTCTTCCCCCCCAAGGACTAGAGATACAAAGACCCAGTACTTC CASSPPRTRDTKTQYF
TRBJ1-1 TRBD1 TRBV27 . TGTGCCAGCAGTTCCCCCCTGACAGGGGGCGGCACTGAAGCTTTCTTT CASSSPLTGGGTEAFF
TRBJ1-4 . TRBV10-3 . TGTGCCATCAGCGCAGACAGCAGAAATGAAAAACTGTTTTTT CAISADSRNEKLFF
TRBJ2-7 TRBD1 TRBV6-6 . TGTGCCAGCACTCAGGCCGGACAGGGTTTTGCTGGCGAGCAGTACTTC CASTQAGQGFAGEQYF
TRBJ2-1 TRBD1 TRBV5-4 . TGTGCCAGCAGCTTTCGGTCGGGACAGGCCTACAATGAGCAGTTCTTC CASSFRSGQAYNEQFF
TRBJ1-3 . TRBV3-1/TRBV3-2 . TGTGCCAGCAGCACTCAGGGTCAGTTGGACACCATATATTTT CASSTQGQLDTIYF
TRBJ2-1 TRBD2 TRBV19 . TGTGCCAGTAGTCCGAGATTTGGACTAGCGGGAGGTGAGCAGTTCTTC CASSPRFGLAGGEQFF
TRBJ2-2 TRBD1 TRBV5-6 . TGTGCCAGCAGTTCCCTTGTCTTTAGGACAGGGCCCGGGGAGCTGTTTTTT CASSSLVFRTGPGELFF
TRBJ1-3 . TRBV9 . TGTGCCAGCAGCCCGGGGAGGGGCGGTGGAAACACCATATATTTT CASSPGRGGGNTIYF
TRBJ2-1 TRBD2 TRBV6-5 . TGTGCCAGCAGTAGGGGACTAGCGGGCCGCCGTGAGCAGTTCTTC CASSRGLAGRREQFF
TRBJ1-3 . TRBV7-9 few TGTGCCAGCAGCCCGGGGTCATACGGAAACACCATATATTTT CASSPGSYGNTIYF
TRBJ1-5 . TRBV6-5 . TGTGCCAGCGGGGCAATAAGCAATCAGCCCCAGCATTTT CASGAISNQPQHF
TRBJ2-3 TRBD2 TRBV28 . TGTGCCAGCAGTTTAGTCGCGGGAGCCACAGATACGCAGTATTTT CASSLVAGATDTQYF
TRBJ1-5 . TRBV12-3/TRBV12-4 . TGTGCCAGCAGTGCGACAGACAATCAGCCCCAGCATTTT CASSATDNQPQHF
TRBJ2-7 . TRBV29-1 . TGCAGCGGGGGGGAAGGAGACTCCTACGAGCAGTACTTC CSGGEGDSYEQYF
TRBJ1-2 . TRBV12-3/TRBV12-4 many TGTGCCAGCCCCACCCCCGGGATGGGCGGCTACACCTTC CASPTPGMGGYTF
TRBJ1-6 TRBD1 TRBV5-4 . TGTGCCAGCAGCCAGGGACAGGGCCAATTTAATTCACCCCTCCACTTT CASSQGQGQFNSPLHF
TRBJ1-1 . TRBV6-5 . TGTGCCAGCAGCCGAGGGGGGGGGAGCACTGAAGCTTTCTTT CASSRGGGSTEAFF
TRBJ1-4 TRBD1 TRBV30 . TGTGCCTGTAGAGACAGGGGGGAAAAACTGTTTTTT CACRDRGEKLFF
TRBJ2-2 TRBD2 TRBV6-6 once TGTGCCAGCAGACCGGGACTAGCGGGAGTTGGAGGGGAGCTGTTTTTT CASRPGLAGVGGELFF
TRBJ1-4 . TRBV6-5 . TGTGCCAGCAGGGAGGGACCTAATGAAAAACTGTTTTTT CASREGPNEKLFF
TRBJ1-3 . TRBV19 . TGTGCCAGTAGTCGTACTTCTGGAAACACCATATATTTT CASSRTSGNTIYF
TRBJ2-1 . TRBV30 . TGTGCCTGGAGTACCCAAGCCCGTGAGCAGTTCTTC CAWSTQAREQFF
TRBJ1-6 TRBD1 TRBV12-3/TRBV12-4 . TGTGCCAGCAGTTTGACAGGGGGGGTCCACTTT CASSLTGGVHF
TRBJ1-1 . TRBV5-1 few TGCGCCAGCAGCTTGGGAGGGCCCAGCACTGAAGCTTTCTTT CASSLGGPSTEAFF